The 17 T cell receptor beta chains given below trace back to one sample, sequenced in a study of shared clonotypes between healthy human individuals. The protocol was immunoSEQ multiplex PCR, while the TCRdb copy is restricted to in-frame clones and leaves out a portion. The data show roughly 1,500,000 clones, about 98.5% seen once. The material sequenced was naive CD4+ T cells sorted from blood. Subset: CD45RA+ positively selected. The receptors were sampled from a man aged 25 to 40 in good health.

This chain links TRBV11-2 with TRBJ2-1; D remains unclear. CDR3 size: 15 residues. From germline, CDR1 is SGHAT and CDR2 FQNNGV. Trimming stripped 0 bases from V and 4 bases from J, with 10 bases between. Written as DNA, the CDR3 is TGTGCCAGCAGCTTAGATGCTCGTCCGTACAATGAGCAGTTCTTC. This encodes CASSLDARPYNEQFF.

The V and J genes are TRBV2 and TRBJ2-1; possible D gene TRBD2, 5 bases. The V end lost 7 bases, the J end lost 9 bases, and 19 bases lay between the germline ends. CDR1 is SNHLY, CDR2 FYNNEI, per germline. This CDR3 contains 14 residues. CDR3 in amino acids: CASTPGSGSTEQFF. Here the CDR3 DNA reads TGTGCCAGCACCCCAGGAAGCGGTTCCACTGAGCAGTTCTTC.

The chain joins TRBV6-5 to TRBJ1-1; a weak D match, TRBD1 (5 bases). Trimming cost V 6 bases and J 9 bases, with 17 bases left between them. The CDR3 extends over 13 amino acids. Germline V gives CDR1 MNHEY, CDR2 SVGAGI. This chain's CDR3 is CASSGRGAGKAFF. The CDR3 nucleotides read TGTGCCAGCAGCGGACGCGGGGCGGGGAAAGCTTTCTTT.

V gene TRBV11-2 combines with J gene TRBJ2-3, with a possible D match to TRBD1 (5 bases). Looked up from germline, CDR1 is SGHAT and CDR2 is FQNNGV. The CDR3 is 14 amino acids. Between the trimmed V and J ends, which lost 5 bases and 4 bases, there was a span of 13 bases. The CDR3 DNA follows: TGTGCCAGCAGCCGAGGACATTCGCCAGATACGCAGTATTTT. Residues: CASSRGHSPDTQYF.

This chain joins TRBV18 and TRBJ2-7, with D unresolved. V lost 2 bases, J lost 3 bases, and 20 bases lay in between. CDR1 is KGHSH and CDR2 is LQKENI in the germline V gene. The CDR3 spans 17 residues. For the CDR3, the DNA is TGTGCCAGCTCACCAAACCTAGGGCTGGGGTCCCACTACGAGCAGTACTTC. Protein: CASSPNLGLGSHYEQYF.

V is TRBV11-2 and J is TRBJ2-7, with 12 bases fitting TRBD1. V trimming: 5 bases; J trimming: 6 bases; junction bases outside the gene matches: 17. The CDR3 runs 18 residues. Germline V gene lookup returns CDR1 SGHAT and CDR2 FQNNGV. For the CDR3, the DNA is TGTGCCAGCAGCAAAGGGACAGGGGGCGCCTTTGGTAGTCCCGAGCAGTACTTC. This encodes CASSKGTGGAFGSPEQYF. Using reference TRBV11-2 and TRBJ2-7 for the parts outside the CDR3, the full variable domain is EAGVAQSPRYKIIEKRQSVAFWCNPISGHATLYWYQQILGQGPKLLIQFQNNGVVDDSQLPKDRFSAERLKGVDSTLKIQPAKLEDSAVYLCASSKGTGGAFGSPEQYFGPGTRLTVT.

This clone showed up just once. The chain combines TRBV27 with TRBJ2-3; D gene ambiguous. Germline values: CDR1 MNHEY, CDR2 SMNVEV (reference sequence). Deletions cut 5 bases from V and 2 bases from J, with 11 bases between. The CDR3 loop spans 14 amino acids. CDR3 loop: CASSDFPATDTQYF. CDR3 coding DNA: TGTGCCAGCAGTGATTTCCCAGCCACAGATACGCAGTATTTT.

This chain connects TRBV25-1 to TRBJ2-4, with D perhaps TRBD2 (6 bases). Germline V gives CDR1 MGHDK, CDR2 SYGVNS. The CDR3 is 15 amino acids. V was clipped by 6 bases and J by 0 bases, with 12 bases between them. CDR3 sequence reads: CASREGLLAKNIQYF. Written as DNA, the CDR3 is TGTGCCAGCAGGGAGGGGTTACTAGCCAAAAACATTCAGTACTTC.

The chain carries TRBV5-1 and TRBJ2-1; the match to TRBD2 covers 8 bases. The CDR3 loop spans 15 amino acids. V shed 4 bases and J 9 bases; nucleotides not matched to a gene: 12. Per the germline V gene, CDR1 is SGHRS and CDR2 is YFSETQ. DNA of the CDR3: TGCGCCAGCAGCCCGTCTGGCGGGAGGAGCAGTGAGCAGTTCTTC. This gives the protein CASSPSGGRSSEQFF. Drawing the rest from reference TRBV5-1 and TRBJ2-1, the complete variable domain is KAGVTQTPRYLIKTRGQQVTLSCSPISGHRSVSWYQQTPGQGLQFLFEYFSETQRNKGNFPGRFSGRQFSNSRSEMNVSTLELGDSALYLCASSPSGGRSSEQFFGPGTRLTVL.

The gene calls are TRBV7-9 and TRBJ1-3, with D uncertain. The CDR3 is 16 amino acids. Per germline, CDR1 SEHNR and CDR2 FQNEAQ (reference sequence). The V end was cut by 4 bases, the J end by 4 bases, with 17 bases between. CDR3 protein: CASSSHIGAGGNTIYF. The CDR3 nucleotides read TGTGCCAGCAGCTCCCACATCGGCGCGGGGGGAAACACCATATATTTT.

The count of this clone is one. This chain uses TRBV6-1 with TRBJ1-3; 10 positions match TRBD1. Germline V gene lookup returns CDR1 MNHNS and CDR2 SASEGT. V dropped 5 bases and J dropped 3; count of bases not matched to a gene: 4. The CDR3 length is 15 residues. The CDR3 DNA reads TGTGCCAGCAGTCCGACAGGGGGCGGTGGAAACACCATATATTTT. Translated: CASSPTGGGGNTIYF.

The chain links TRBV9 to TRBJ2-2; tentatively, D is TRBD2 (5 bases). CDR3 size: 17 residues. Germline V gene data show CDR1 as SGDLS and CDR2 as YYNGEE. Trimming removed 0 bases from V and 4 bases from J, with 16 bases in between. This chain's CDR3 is CASSVDSRGYGTGELFF. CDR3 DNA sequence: TGTGCCAGCAGCGTAGATTCTAGAGGGTATGGCACCGGGGAGCTGTTTTTT.

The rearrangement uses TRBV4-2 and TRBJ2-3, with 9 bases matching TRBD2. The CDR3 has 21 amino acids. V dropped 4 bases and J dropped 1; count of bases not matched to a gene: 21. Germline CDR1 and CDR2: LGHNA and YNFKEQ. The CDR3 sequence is CASSPLRTSDSHQRGTDTQYF. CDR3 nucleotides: TGTGCCAGCAGCCCCCTTCGGACTAGCGACTCCCACCAGAGAGGCACAGATACGCAGTATTTT.

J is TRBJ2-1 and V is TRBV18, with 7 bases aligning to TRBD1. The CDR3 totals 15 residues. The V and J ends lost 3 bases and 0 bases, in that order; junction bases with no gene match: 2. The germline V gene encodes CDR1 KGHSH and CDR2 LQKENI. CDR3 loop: CASSPGQLSYNEQFF. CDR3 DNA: TGTGCCAGCTCACCGGGACAGCTCTCCTACAATGAGCAGTTCTTC.

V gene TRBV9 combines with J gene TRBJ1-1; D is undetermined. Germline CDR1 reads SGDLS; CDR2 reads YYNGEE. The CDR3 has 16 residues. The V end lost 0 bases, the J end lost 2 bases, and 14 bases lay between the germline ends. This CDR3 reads CASSVGILLDNTEAFF. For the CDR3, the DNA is TGTGCCAGCAGCGTAGGTATTTTGTTGGATAACACTGAAGCTTTCTTT.

The DNA for the CDR3 is TGTGCCAGCAGCTTAAGGACAGGGGCTCGCTCTGGGGCCAACGTCCTGACTTTC. Its translation is CASSLRTGARSGANVLTF. The chain employs TRBV7-9 and TRBJ2-6, with 9 bases aligning to TRBD1. The CDR3 runs to 18 residues. Germline CDR1 and CDR2: SEHNR and FQNEAQ (reference sequence). V shed 2 bases, J shed 0 bases, and the junction held 5 bases outside the gene matches.

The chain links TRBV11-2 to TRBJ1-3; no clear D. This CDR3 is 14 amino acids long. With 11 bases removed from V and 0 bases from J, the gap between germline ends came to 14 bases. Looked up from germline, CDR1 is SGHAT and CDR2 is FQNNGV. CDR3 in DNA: TGTGCCTCCCGGGGAGCCTTCTCTGGAAACACCATATATTTT. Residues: CASRGAFSGNTIYF.